These 21 T cell receptor beta chains share one sample of origin, sequenced in a study of Graves' ophthalmopathy and Graves' hyperthyroidism. Scientists amplified the TCR beta CDR3 regions from RNA transcripts. First-round RT-PCR used HTBI primers; second-round multiplex PCR followed. TCRdb fed the multiplex PCR reads into MiXCR, producing one record per CDR3 protein. The sample comprises 600,000 to 950,000 distinct CDR3 sequences, roughly two fifths of which are singletons, and approximately 43% rests with the top ten. Sequenced input: peripheral blood. These receptors were taken from an adult man with Graves' ophthalmopathy.

This clonotype occurred a few times. The chain joins TRBV7-2 to TRBJ2-5, with D maybe TRBD2 (7 bases). The CDR3 is 16 residues long. Germline CDR1 and CDR2: SGHTA and FQGNSA. V lost 3 bases to trimming and J lost 5 bases, with 19 bases between them. In DNA form, the CDR3 reads TGTGCCAGCAGCTTCACGGGGGGCGCCCTCCGGGAGACCCAGTACTTC. Translated: CASSFTGGALRETQYF.

Details on this clonotype: This may be a read error, as it is one base from a much larger clone. V is TRBV12-3 or TRBV12-4 and J is TRBJ1-4; a possible D gene is TRBD1 (6 bases). The CDR3 extends over 15 amino acids. V lost 6 bases, J lost 4 bases, and 15 bases lay in between. CDR3 in amino acids: CASSFTGQLNEKLFF. DNA of the CDR3: TGTGCCAGCAGCTTCACAGGACAGCTTAATGAAAAACTGTTTTTT.

Turning to this clonotype: This may be a read error: a much more frequent sequence differs by one nucleotide. The chain links TRBV14 to TRBJ2-7; TRBD2 might be the D (5 bases). The CDR3 runs to 13 residues. Looked up from germline, CDR1 is SGHDN and CDR2 is FVKESK. Between the trimmed V and J ends, which lost 4 bases and 7 bases, there was a span of 14 bases. In nucleotides, the CDR3 is TGTGCCAGCAGCCGAGATGGAGGAGGTGAGCAGTACTTC. Translating it yields CASSRDGGGEQYF.

The chain recombines TRBV7-9 with TRBJ2-2; 7 bases align to TRBD1. After removal of 5 bases from V and 7 bases from J, the junction contained 10 bases not matched to a gene. The CDR3 consists of 15 residues. Germline lookup yields CDR1 SEHNR and CDR2 FQNEAQ (reference sequence). CDR3: CASSHEGQMNGELFF. In DNA form, the CDR3 reads TGTGCCAGCAGCCATGAGGGACAGATGAACGGGGAGCTGTTTTTT.

This clonotype was seen a few times. Because it lacks the conserved phenylalanine or tryptophan at the end, this CDR3 is likely a read error. Because the CDR3's place on the DNA is in doubt, the DNA is left out and the CDR3 is given as listed by TCRdb. V and J are TRBV3-1 and TRBJ2-7; the table assigns TRBD1, which was not confirmed against the DNA. Germline loops: CDR1 LGHDT, CDR2 YNNKEL (reference sequence). Including both end residues, the CDR3 is 12 amino acids long. CDR3 region: CASSQERDRVEL.

This clonotype was recorded many times. The chain uses TRBV9 and TRBJ2-6; no clear D gene. CDR1 and CDR2 from the germline V gene are SGDLS and YYNGEE. V was clipped by 3 bases and J by 0 bases, with 4 bases between them. There are 14 residues in the CDR3. Written as DNA, the CDR3 is TGTGCCAGCAGCGGGTACTCTGGGGCCAACGTCCTGACTTTC. Its translation is CASSGYSGANVLTF.

Only a few counts were recorded for this clonotype. The chain combines TRBV5-6 with TRBJ1-3, with 8 bases identical to TRBD1. This CDR3 has 16 residues. V trimming: 2 bases; J trimming: 1 base; junction bases outside the gene matches: 5. CDR1 and CDR2 from the germline V gene are SGHDT and YYEEEE. The CDR3 loop is CASSFRGLSSGNTIYF. The CDR3 DNA reads TGTGCCAGCAGCTTCAGGGGGCTAAGTTCTGGAAACACCATATATTTT.

The V call is TRBV9, the J call TRBJ1-6; 7 bases are a match to TRBD1. CDR1 is SGDLS, CDR2 YYNGEE, per germline. Trimming took 0 bases from V and 7 from J; bases not matched to a gene: 10. The CDR3 length is 17 residues. The chain's CDR3 is CASSVEIETGNNSPLHF. CDR3 bases: TGTGCCAGCAGCGTAGAAATCGAGACAGGGAACAATTCACCCCTCCACTTT.

This rearrangement joins TRBV24-1 to TRBJ1-5, with 9 nucleotides matching TRBD1. The CDR3 length is 16 residues. Germline V CDR1 and CDR2: KGHDR, SFDVKD. Trimming took 4 bases from V and 2 from J; bases not matched to a gene: 5. CDR3 loop: CATSDSDRGGNQPQHF. DNA of the CDR3: TGTGCCACCAGTGACTCGGACAGGGGCGGCAATCAGCCCCAGCATTTT.

This chain connects TRBV10-3 to TRBJ2-2, with D hard to call. The CDR3 contains 15 residues. Germline V gene lookup returns CDR1 ENHRY and CDR2 SYGVKD. Between the trimmed V and J ends, which lost 0 bases and 6 bases, there was a span of 11 bases. The CDR3 reads CAISESNASAGELFF. The CDR3 nucleotides are TGTGCCATCAGTGAGTCGAACGCCAGTGCCGGGGAGCTGTTTTTT.

The chain has TRBV5-1 and TRBJ1-2; a weak D match, TRBD1 (6 bases). This CDR3 comprises 16 residues. Germline CDR1 and CDR2: SGHRS and YFSETQ. Trimming shortened V by 4 bases and J by 5 bases, and 21 bases separated the two germline ends. DNA for the CDR3: TGCGCCAGCAGCGTGGCCACCGGGGGCGACCGATATGGCTACACCTTC. Its translation is CASSVATGGDRYGYTF. Combining the CDR3 with reference TRBV5-1 and TRBJ1-2 gives the whole variable domain KAGVTQTPRYLIKTRGQQVTLSCSPISGHRSVSWYQQTPGQGLQFLFEYFSETQRNKGNFPGRFSGRQFSNSRSEMNVSTLELGDSALYLCASSVATGGDRYGYTFGSGTRLTVV.

This chain uses TRBV20-1 with TRBJ2-5; 9 nucleotides agree with TRBD1. V lost 6 bases and J lost 0; bases outside the gene matches: 5. CDR1 and CDR2 (germline): DFQATT, SNEGSKA (reference sequence). The CDR3 length is 14 residues. DNA of the CDR3: TGCAGTGCAAGGGACAGGGAGTACCAAGAGACCCAGTACTTC. Translated: CSARDREYQETQYF.

Only a few counts were recorded for this clonotype. V usage is TRBV29-1 and J usage is TRBJ2-5; 10 bases are shared with TRBD1. Looked up from germline, CDR1 is SQVTM and CDR2 is ANQGSEA. This CDR3 contains 17 residues. Trimming removed 1 base from V and 1 base from J; junction bases left unmatched: 9. The CDR3 DNA reads as TGCAGCGTTGAAGCGGGACAGGGGTTTCAGCGCCAAGAGACCCAGTACTTC. Translation gives CSVEAGQGFQRQETQYF.

V is TRBV7-9 and J is TRBJ2-5, with D hard to call. Germline V lookup: CDR1 SEHNR, CDR2 FQNEAQ (reference sequence). The CDR3 is 11 residues long. Trimming removed 5 bases from V and 7 bases from J, with 8 bases in between. The CDR3: CASSRVWTQYF. The DNA for the CDR3 is TGTGCCAGCAGCCGTGTGTGGACCCAGTACTTC.

The V and J genes are TRBV24-1 and TRBJ1-5; D is perhaps TRBD1 (6 bases). The CDR3 runs to 14 residues. The germline CDR1 and CDR2 sequences are KGHDR and SFDVKD. Trimming cost V 11 bases and J 4 bases, with 17 bases left between them. CDR3 DNA: TGTGCCAGCAGCCGTACTACAGGGAATCAGCCCCAGCATTTT. Its translation: CASSRTTGNQPQHF.

This chain joins TRBV19 and TRBJ1-5; D gene unclear. Trimming removed 3 bases from V and 4 bases from J, with 16 bases in between. There are 16 residues in the CDR3. Germline CDR1 is LNHDA and CDR2 is SQIVND (reference sequence). CDR3 DNA: TGTGCCAGTAGTATGTTGGGCACTCGACTGAATCAGCCCCAGCATTTT. It is translated as CASSMLGTRLNQPQHF.

Remarks on this clonotype: The conserved closing phenylalanine or tryptophan is absent in this CDR3, likely reflecting a read error. The chain couples TRBV6-6 to TRBJ2-3; TRBD1 is a possible D gene (6 bases). Germline CDR1 is MNHNY and CDR2 is SVGAGI (reference sequence). Between the trimmed V and J ends, which lost 5 bases and 0 bases, there was a span of 9 bases. The CDR3 has 14 amino acids. The CDR3 here is CASSVRGSTDTQYL. Written as DNA, the CDR3 is TGTGCCAGCAGTGTTAGGGGGAGCACAGATACGCAGTATTTG.

The table lists this clonotype with a few counts. The rearrangement links TRBV20-1 to TRBJ2-7; no definite D call. The length of the CDR3 is 11 residues. Germline lookup yields CDR1 DFQATT and CDR2 SNEGSKA (reference sequence). The V end lost 7 bases, the J end lost 3 bases, and 10 bases lay between the germline ends. The CDR3 DNA sequence: TGCAGTGTCAGCTCCAGCTACGAGCAGTACTTC. Translation gives CSVSSSYEQYF.

The V call is TRBV19, the J call TRBJ2-3; the D gene could be TRBD1 or TRBD2 (5 bases each). Between the trimmed V and J ends, which lost 2 bases and 0 bases, there was a span of 9 bases. Germline loops: CDR1 LNHDA, CDR2 SQIVND (reference sequence). This CDR3 region has 15 residues. The CDR3 here is CASSIRGRSTDTQYF. For the CDR3, the DNA is TGTGCCAGTAGTATACGGGGCCGAAGCACAGATACGCAGTATTTT.

This clonotype has a single count. Germline and junction disagree at one end, which may indicate a read error. The DNA of the CDR3 is TGTGCCAGCAGTGAAGCCGGGGCCCGGCGGGGAAAACTGTTTTTT. Protein: CASSEAGARRGKLFF. This chain connects TRBV10-3 to TRBJ1-4, with D possibly being TRBD1 (5 bases). Germline CDR1 is ENHRY and CDR2 is SYGVKD. The CDR3 totals 15 residues.

In the case of this clonotype: This may arise from a read error, as a much more abundant clone is one base away. This rearrangement joins TRBV10-3 to TRBJ2-7; D perhaps matches TRBD2 (6 bases). Looked up from germline, CDR1 is ENHRY and CDR2 is SYGVKD. CDR3 size: 14 residues. This CDR3 is CVSSSPGLPYEQYF. The CDR3 DNA sequence: TGTGTCAGCAGTTCCCCGGGACTCCCGTACGAGCAGTACTTC.